Shown below are 19 T cell receptor beta chains from a single sample sequenced in a study of T cells in Graves' hyperthyroidism and ophthalmopathy. Regions amplified from RNA transcripts were the TCR beta CDR3 regions. HTBI primers were the set used in a first-round RT-PCR of the TCR CDR3. Each CDR3 protein gets one entry after TCRdb re-called the multiplex PCR reads with MiXCR. The sample contains fewer than 800,000 distinct CDR3 sequences, about a sixth of which appear only once. The sample taken for sequencing was blood. The receptor set was obtained from a man aged 18 to 30 with Graves' hyperthyroidism.

This sequence joins TRBV7-9 and TRBJ2-1; 10 nucleotides match TRBD1. J lost 3 bases, V lost 7 bases, and 9 bases had no gene match. The CDR3 consists of 16 residues. The germline V gene has CDR1 SEHNR and CDR2 FQNEAQ (reference sequence). The CDR3 DNA reads as TGTGCCAGCAACCGACAGGGGGCTAAAGGCTACAATGAGCAGTTCTTC. Amino acids: CASNRQGAKGYNEQFF.

Many counts were recorded for this clonotype. This rearrangement joins TRBV7-9 to TRBJ2-2, with 15 positions matching TRBD2. The CDR3 extends over 17 amino acids. V shed 5 bases, J shed 6 bases, and the junction held 7 bases outside the gene matches. Germline lookup yields CDR1 SEHNR and CDR2 FQNEAQ (reference sequence). DNA of the CDR3: TGTGCCAGCAGCCCACGGTGGACTAGCGGGAGGGCCGGGGAGCTGTTTTTT. It is translated as CASSPRWTSGRAGELFF.

This clonotype occurred once. The J gene is TRBJ2-1, the V gene TRBV5-8; D is perhaps TRBD2 (6 bases). This CDR3 has 14 amino acids. V shed 4 bases and J shed 5 bases, with 13 bases lying between them. Germline CDR1 and CDR2: SGHTS and YDEGEE. The CDR3 loop reads CASSGGTPNNEQFF. In DNA, the CDR3 is TGTGCCAGCAGCGGCGGGACTCCGAACAATGAGCAGTTCTTC.

The table lists this clonotype with many counts. This chain connects TRBV7-8 to TRBJ2-1, with 7 nucleotides matching TRBD2. This CDR3 region has 14 residues. Germline CDR1 is SGHVS and CDR2 is FQNEAQ. J gave up 4 bases and V 7 bases, and 7 bases lay outside the gene matches. The CDR3 here is CASTLELAYNEQFF. The CDR3 nucleotides read TGTGCCAGCACGCTAGAACTAGCGTACAATGAGCAGTTCTTC.

The genes are TRBV5-6 and TRBJ2-7; D unclear. V was shortened by 0 bases and J by 2 bases, with 9 bases between the two germline ends. The CDR3 covers 14 residues. CDR1 and CDR2 from the germline V gene are SGHDT and YYEEEE. CDR3 DNA: TGTGCCAGCAGCTTGGTAACAGCCGCCTACGAGCAGTACTTC. This encodes CASSLVTAAYEQYF.

In this sample, this clonotype turned up many times. The chain recombines TRBV12-3 or TRBV12-4 with TRBJ1-1; D is undetermined. V shed 3 bases and J shed 8 bases, with 13 bases lying between them. There are 13 residues in the CDR3. This CDR3 reads CASSLNRVLEAFF. The CDR3 coding sequence is TGTGCCAGCAGTTTGAACCGGGTATTAGAAGCTTTCTTT.

This clonotype has at least ten counts. The rearrangement uses TRBV6-1 and TRBJ2-7; D is ambiguous. The CDR3 sequence is 14 residues long. Germline CDR1 is MNHNS and CDR2 is SASEGT. Deletions cut 2 bases from V and 3 bases from J, with 11 bases between. The CDR3 is CASSERETVYEQYF. The CDR3, as DNA: TGTGCCAGCAGTGAAAGGGAAACAGTCTACGAGCAGTACTTC.

With regard to this clonotype: This may be a read error: a much more frequent sequence differs by one nucleotide. In this CDR3 the conserved last residue, phenylalanine or tryptophan, is missing, so a read error is likely. The rearrangement uses TRBV10-3 and TRBJ2-7, with a tentative D call TRBD1 (6 bases). The length of the CDR3 is 15 residues. The V end was cut by 6 bases, the J end by 0 bases, with 15 bases between. Germline CDR1 is ENHRY and CDR2 is SYGVKD. Here the CDR3 reads CAIRTTGSSSYEQYL. CDR3 nucleotide sequence: TGTGCCATCAGGACCACAGGGTCCTCCTCCTACGAGCAGTACCTC.

Many counts were recorded for this clonotype. This chain links TRBV30 with TRBJ1-1; D possibly corresponds to TRBD1 (6 bases). This CDR3 contains 14 residues. Trimming stripped 1 base from V and 5 bases from J, with 14 bases between. The V gene's germline CDR1 is GTSNPN and CDR2 SVGIG (reference sequence). CDR3 protein: CAWSEDRPGTEAFF. The CDR3, as DNA: TGTGCCTGGAGTGAGGACAGACCGGGGACTGAAGCTTTCTTT. The variable domain in full, completed from reference TRBV30 and TRBJ1-1, reads SQTIHQWPATLVQPVGSPLSLECTVEGTSNPNLYWYRQAAGRGLQLLFYSVGIGQISSEVPQNLSASRPQDRQFILSSKKLLLSDSGFYLCAWSEDRPGTEAFFGQGTRLTVV.

Only a few counts were recorded for this clonotype. The chain is built from TRBV28 and TRBJ2-3; 12 nucleotides align to TRBD1. Germline CDR1 is MDHEN and CDR2 is SYDVKM. This CDR3 spans 17 amino acids. The trim removed 5 bases at V and 2 bases at J, leaving 8 bases unmatched. The CDR3 reads CASSPGGGQGATDTQYF. The CDR3 region has the DNA TGTGCCAGCAGTCCGGGCGGGGGACAGGGGGCCACAGATACGCAGTATTTT.

This chain links TRBV12-3 or TRBV12-4 with TRBJ1-1; the match to TRBD1 covers 10 bases. This CDR3 contains 15 residues. Trimming removed 7 bases from V and 2 bases from J; junction bases left unmatched: 7. DNA for the CDR3: TGTGCCAGCACCCGGGGACAGGGGCGCAACACTGAAGCTTTCTTT. It translates to CASTRGQGRNTEAFF.

In nucleotides, the CDR3 is TGCGCCAGCAGCCAAGATTTCGGGCAAAATTCACCCCTCCACTTT. Translation gives CASSQDFGQNSPLHF. The genes are TRBV4-1 and TRBJ1-6; no firm D call. The V and J ends lost 0 bases and 7 bases respectively, with 10 bases between them. The CDR3 length is 15 residues. Germline CDR1 reads MGHRA; CDR2 reads YSYEKL.

This clonotype was seen ten or more times. The chain combines TRBV28 with TRBJ2-1; 9 nucleotides agree with TRBD1. The V gene's germline CDR1 is MDHEN and CDR2 SYDVKM. Trimming took 6 bases from V and 2 from J; bases not matched to a gene: 8. The CDR3 is 16 amino acids. The CDR3 reads CASSPRGQGTYNEQFF. CDR3 bases: TGTGCCAGCAGCCCCCGTGGACAGGGGACCTACAATGAGCAGTTCTTC.

This clonotype was seen only a few times. The chain combines TRBV7-9 with TRBJ2-5, with D perhaps matching TRBD1 or TRBD2 (5 bases each). The CDR3 extends over 17 amino acids. Germline CDR1 reads SEHNR; CDR2 reads FQNEAQ (reference sequence). Between the trimmed V and J ends, which lost 5 bases and 5 bases, there was a span of 24 bases. The CDR3 DNA reads TGTGCCAGCAGCCAAACCCCCCGGGACGTCAAGGGGGAGACCCAGTACTTC. Translation gives CASSQTPRDVKGETQYF.

This clonotype was seen many times. The chain is built from TRBV12-3 or TRBV12-4 and TRBJ2-7; D unclear. The CDR3 has 14 residues. Trimming removed 3 bases at V and 3 bases at J, with 12 bases between. The CDR3 region is CASSLSGSDYEQYF. DNA for the CDR3: TGTGCCAGCAGTTTGTCCGGGTCGGACTACGAGCAGTACTTC.

This clonotype was recorded at least ten times. The chain has TRBV7-2 and TRBJ2-1, with 9 positions matching TRBD2. The CDR3 contains 16 residues. CDR1 and CDR2 from the germline V gene are SGHTA and FQGNSA. V shed 5 bases, J shed 0 bases, and the junction held 5 bases outside the gene matches. The CDR3 is CASSLLAGTSYNEQFF. In DNA form, the CDR3 reads TGTGCCAGCAGCCTACTAGCGGGTACCTCCTACAATGAGCAGTTCTTC.

In its sample, this clonotype was seen a few times. V usage is TRBV20-1 and J usage is TRBJ1-2, with D possibly matching TRBD1 (5 bases). V lost 5 bases and J 0 bases, leaving 13 bases between the germline ends. Germline loops: CDR1 DFQATT, CDR2 SNEGSKA (reference sequence). This CDR3 spans 14 amino acids. The CDR3 region is CSAPRGPANYGYTF. In DNA form, the CDR3 reads TGCAGTGCTCCACGGGGCCCGGCTAACTATGGCTACACCTTC.

This clonotype was counted a few times. The chain employs TRBV20-1 and TRBJ1-4, with a possible D match to TRBD1 (5 bases). V shed 4 bases and J shed 4 bases, with 16 bases lying between them. There are 15 residues in the CDR3. Germline V gene lookup returns CDR1 DFQATT and CDR2 SNEGSKA (reference sequence). CDR3 in DNA: TGCAGTGCTACCCCCCGGGACCGTGGTAATGAAAAACTGTTTTTT. The encoded protein is CSATPRDRGNEKLFF.

V gene TRBV9 combines with J gene TRBJ2-3; D is unclear. Between the trimmed V and J ends, which lost 3 bases and 8 bases, there was a span of 19 bases. The CDR3 contains 15 residues. The V gene's germline CDR1 is SGDLS and CDR2 YYNGEE. The CDR3 coding sequence is TGTGCCAGCAGCGAAGACTCCAGTTTCGATGGTACGCAGTATTTT. Translation: CASSEDSSFDGTQYF.